What follows are 13 T cell receptor beta chains derived from one specimen sequenced in a study of blood T cell repertoires in COVID-19. Repertoires were generated with immunoSEQ multiplex PCR, while TCRdb's copy carries only in-frame clones and drops some. The table records a few hundred thousand clones, about nine tenths of them present only once. The sequenced sample consisted of peripheral blood. The receptors come from a man younger than 40 who had recovered from COVID-19.

The chain couples TRBV3-1 (or the pseudogene TRBV3-2) to TRBJ2-1; 8 bases fit TRBD2. Germline loops: CDR1 LGHDT, CDR2 YNNKEL (reference sequence). The CDR3 loop spans 15 amino acids. The ends lost 6 bases at V and 2 bases at J; junction bases unmatched: 6. In DNA form, the CDR3 reads TGTGCCAGCAGACCTATAGCGGGGCCCTACAATGAGCAGTTCTTC. Its translation is CASRPIAGPYNEQFF.

The chain links TRBV11-2 to TRBJ1-2, with a possible D match to TRBD1 (5 bases). CDR1 is SGHAT, CDR2 FQNNGV, per germline. V was clipped by 10 bases and J by 6 bases, with 18 bases between them. The CDR3 extends over 13 amino acids. Written as DNA, the CDR3 is TGTGCCACCCGGCGGGGCAGCAGAGATGGCTACACCTTC. The encoded protein is CATRRGSRDGYTF.

This clone has a handful of counts. This chain links TRBV13 with TRBJ2-1; a weak D match, TRBD2 (5 bases). Germline CDR1 reads PRHDT; CDR2 reads FYEKMQ (reference sequence). Trimming took off 0 bases at V and 4 bases at J, with 10 bases between the two ends. The CDR3 length is 15 residues. The CDR3 is CASSLGGVVYNEQFF. DNA for the CDR3: TGTGCCAGCAGCTTAGGCGGGGTAGTGTACAATGAGCAGTTCTTC.

The V and J genes are TRBV24-1 and TRBJ2-7; the D gene is possibly TRBD2 (5 bases). Germline assignment: CDR1 KGHDR and CDR2 SFDVKD. V was clipped by 9 bases and J by 0 bases, with 5 bases between them. This CDR3 is built from 11 residues. CDR3 sequence (DNA): TGTGCCACCGGGAGCTCCTACGAGCAGTACTTC. It codes for CATGSSYEQYF.

The V and J genes are TRBV7-2 and TRBJ1-2; D unresolved. The CDR3 loop spans 15 amino acids. V was clipped by 2 bases and J by 6 bases, with 16 bases between them. From germline, CDR1 is SGHTA and CDR2 FQGNSA. The CDR3 protein is CASSLLPGVRDGYTF. The CDR3, as DNA: TGTGCCAGCAGCTTACTCCCCGGCGTACGGGATGGCTACACCTTC.

The sample holds a few counts of this clone. V is TRBV24-1 and J is TRBJ1-5, with 7 bases that match TRBD1. The CDR3 consists of 17 residues. Germline assignment: CDR1 KGHDR and CDR2 SFDVKD. V shed 3 bases, J shed 2 bases, and the junction held 9 bases outside the gene matches. CDR3 nucleotide sequence: TGTGCCACCAGTGATCCCAGGGGGGCCGGGGGCAATCAGCCCCAGCATTTT. It encodes CATSDPRGAGGNQPQHF.

This clone is a singleton in its sample. The chain links TRBV6-5 to TRBJ2-3; D is possibly TRBD2 (5 bases). V was pared by 8 bases and J by 6 bases, with 15 bases between. The CDR3 is made up of 13 amino acids. CDR1 is MNHEY, CDR2 SVGAGI, per germline. The CDR3 spells CASSPTGSDTQYF. The DNA of the CDR3 is TGTGCCAGCTCCCCGACGGGATCGGATACGCAGTATTTT.

The chain has TRBV4-1 and TRBJ2-7; 7 nucleotides match TRBD2. Trimming at V came to 1 base and at J to 12 bases, leaving 6 bases not matched to a gene. CDR1 is MGHRA and CDR2 is YSYEKL in the germline V gene. CDR3 length equals 12 residues. The CDR3 DNA reads TGCGCCAGCAGCCAAGGGGGAGCGGGGTTGTACTTC. It is translated as CASSQGGAGLYF.

About this clone itself: This CDR3 fails to terminate in the conserved phenylalanine or tryptophan, so it likely reflects a read error. The limits of the CDR3 on the DNA are not certain, so only TCRdb's listed CDR3 is given. The chain has TRBV21-1 and TRBJ2-3; TRBD2 is the table's D call, not checked against the DNA. TRBV21-1 counts as a pseudogene. The CDR3 is 9 amino acids long, termini counted. The CDR3 spells CASSTGNVG.

The chain links TRBV29-1 to TRBJ1-2; D may be TRBD1 (5 bases). Between the trimmed V and J ends, which lost 6 bases and 3 bases, there was a span of 8 bases. There are 11 residues in the CDR3. Germline V gives CDR1 SQVTM, CDR2 ANQGSEA. The CDR3 DNA is TGCAGCGTGCGGGGCGACTATGGCTACACCTTC. Encoded protein: CSVRGDYGYTF.

The genes are TRBV3-1 (or the pseudogene TRBV3-2) and TRBJ1-2; D call uncertain. This CDR3 spans 14 amino acids. Deletions cut 1 base from V and 1 base from J, with 7 bases between. CDR1 LGHDT and CDR2 YNNKEL come from the germline V gene (reference sequence). CDR3 sequence (DNA): TGTGCCAGCAGCCAAGTAGCGGATAACTATGGCTACACCTTC. Amino acid sequence: CASSQVADNYGYTF.

In this sample, this clone turned up once. This chain uses TRBV7-9 with TRBJ1-2; D is undetermined. The CDR3 contains 14 residues. Trimming stripped 2 bases from V and 7 bases from J, with 14 bases between. Germline lookup yields CDR1 SEHNR and CDR2 FQNEAQ (reference sequence). Written as DNA, the CDR3 is TGTGCCAGCAGCTTATCCCCCGAGCGAAGTGGCTACACCTTC. It translates to CASSLSPERSGYTF.

The gene calls are TRBV4-1 and TRBJ2-1, with TRBD2 identical over 10 bases. This CDR3 spans 16 amino acids. Trimming took 0 bases from V and 5 from J; bases not matched to a gene: 4. CDR1 is MGHRA and CDR2 is YSYEKL in the germline V gene. CDR3 protein: CASSQDRLAGDNEQFF. The DNA for the CDR3 is TGCGCCAGCAGCCAAGATCGGCTAGCGGGAGACAATGAGCAGTTCTTC.